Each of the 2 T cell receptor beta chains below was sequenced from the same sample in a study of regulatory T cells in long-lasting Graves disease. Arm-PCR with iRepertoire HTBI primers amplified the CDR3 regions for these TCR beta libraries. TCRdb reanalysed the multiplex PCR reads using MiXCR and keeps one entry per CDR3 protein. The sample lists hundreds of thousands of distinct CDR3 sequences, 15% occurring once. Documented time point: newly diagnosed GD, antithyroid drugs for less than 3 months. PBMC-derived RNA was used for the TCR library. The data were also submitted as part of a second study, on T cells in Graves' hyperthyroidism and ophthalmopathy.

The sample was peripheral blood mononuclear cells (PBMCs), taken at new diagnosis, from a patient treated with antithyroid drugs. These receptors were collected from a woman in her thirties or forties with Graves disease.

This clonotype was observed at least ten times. The DNA of the CDR3 is TGTGCCAGCAGTCTTACAGGGGGCAGGGGCGGGGAGCTGTTTTTT. Protein sequence: CASSLTGGRGGELFF. V usage is TRBV28 and J usage is TRBJ2-2; TRBD1 matches 9 bases. This CDR3 is built from 15 residues. Per germline, CDR1 MDHEN and CDR2 SYDVKM. V dropped 5 bases and J dropped 7; count of bases not matched to a gene: 8. Based on the CDR3 plus reference TRBV28 and TRBJ2-2, the full variable domain is DVKVTQSSRYLVKRTGEKVFLECVQDMDHENMFWYRQDPGLGLRLIYFSYDVKMKEKGDIPEGYSVSREKKERFSLILESASTNQTSMYLCASSLTGGRGGELFFGEGSRLTVL.

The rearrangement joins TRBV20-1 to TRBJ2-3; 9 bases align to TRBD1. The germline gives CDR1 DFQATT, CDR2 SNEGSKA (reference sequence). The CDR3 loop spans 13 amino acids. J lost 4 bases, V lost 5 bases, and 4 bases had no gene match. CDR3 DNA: TGCAGTGCTGGACAGGGGTCCCCAGATACGCAGTATTTT. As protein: CSAGQGSPDTQYF.